This T cell receptor (beta chain) was retrieved from a study of blood T cell repertoires in COVID-19. In the study overall: PBMCs, B-cell-depleted T cells, or T cells were the source of the cDNA or gDNA that made up the material.

As handled by the study authors: Counts of nucleated cells, estimated from reference gene primer amplification, were obtained. Sequencing used immunoSEQ multiplex PCR; TCRdb keeps in-frame clones, though not all of them. That table gives V, J and clone size, and the DNA gave D and trimming. The profile shows tens of thousands of clones, roughly 70% of them singletons. This clone was counted a single time. Germline V gene data show CDR1 as SEHNR and CDR2 as FQNEAQ (reference sequence). CDR3 size: 16 residues. V lost 6 bases and J lost 8; bases outside the gene matches: 16. The chain links TRBV7-9 to TRBJ2-1, with TRBD2 matching 7 bases. This clonotype was obtained from a woman between 65 and 79 years old with acute or convalescent COVID-19. Material for sequencing was peripheral blood. The CDR3 DNA reads as TGTGCCAGCAGTGTCCGTAGGAGCGGGATCTCTGATGAGCAGTTCTTC. It specifies CASSVRRSGISDEQFF.